The 28 T cell receptor beta chains in this list originate from one sample, sequenced in a study of T cell repertoires in cytomegalovirus infection. TCRdb fed the reads into MiXCR, producing one record per CDR3 protein. The sample contains around 750,000 distinct CDR3 sequences, about 30% of which appear only once. Antigens for these TCRs are unknown. This specimen was cultured CD8+ T cells from PBMCs, taken from culture after CMV antigen stimulation. All receptors come from a human donor in good health (CMV status not recorded). Some clones in this sample may be carry-over from other donors' samples.

This clonotype was observed a few times. The chain combines TRBV5-5 with TRBJ1-1; weak D call: TRBD1 (5 bases). This CDR3 is 15 amino acids long. The V gene lost 4 bases and the J gene lost 2 bases, with 15 bases spanning the gap. Germline CDR1 reads SGHKS; CDR2 reads YYEKEE (reference sequence). The DNA of the CDR3 is TGTGCCAGCAGCAACACGGGGGGTTCAAACACTGAAGCTTTCTTT. Translation: CASSNTGGSNTEAFF.

The V gene is TRBV5-1, the J gene TRBJ2-5, with a weak D call TRBD1 (5 bases). Trimming removed 0 bases from V and 7 bases from J, with 16 bases in between. Germline CDR1 and CDR2: SGHRS and YFSETQ. The CDR3 consists of 15 residues. The CDR3 DNA reads TGCGCCAGCAGCTTGGTTCCGGACAAGGTGATGACCCAGTACTTC. Translation: CASSLVPDKVMTQYF.

This clonotype was detected only a few times. V gene TRBV27 combines with J gene TRBJ1-2; 7 positions match TRBD1. This CDR3 is built from 16 residues. Germline trimming cut 5 bases from V and 4 bases from J; bases unmatched to any gene: 13. CDR1 and CDR2 from the germline V gene are MNHEY and SMNVEV (reference sequence). Here the CDR3 reads CASSPIQGGGLYGYTF. The DNA of the CDR3 is TGTGCCAGCAGTCCTATTCAGGGGGGGGGTCTCTATGGCTACACCTTC.

CDR3 bases: TGCGCCAGCAGTGGAGTAGGGGAAGAGACCCAGTACTTC. Translation gives CASSGVGEETQYF. The chain uses TRBV4-1 and TRBJ2-5, with D possibly being TRBD1 (5 bases). V lost 6 bases and J lost 3, with 11 bases in between. Germline V gives CDR1 MGHRA, CDR2 YSYEKL. There are 13 residues in the CDR3.

This clonotype has just a few counts. The chain combines TRBV6-6 with TRBJ1-1; D gene uncertain. Trimming cost V 0 bases and J 6 bases, with 14 bases left between them. The CDR3 is 15 amino acids. The germline V gene encodes CDR1 MNHNY and CDR2 SVGAGI (reference sequence). This CDR3 reads CASSYSINLRAEAFF. The CDR3 DNA reads as TGTGCCAGCAGTTACTCGATAAACCTCAGAGCTGAAGCTTTCTTT.

The chain combines TRBV7-9 with TRBJ1-5; 11 bases line up with TRBD1. Germline trimming cut 5 bases from V and 4 bases from J; bases unmatched to any gene: 7. Germline V CDR1 and CDR2: SEHNR, FQNEAQ (reference sequence). This CDR3 has 16 residues. CDR3 DNA sequence: TGTGCCAGCAGCCGACCGGGACAGGGGGGGAATCAGCCCCAGCATTTT. This translates into CASSRPGQGGNQPQHF.

This clonotype has a handful of counts. V is TRBV7-6 and J is TRBJ1-1; 11 bases fit TRBD1. The CDR3 loop spans 14 amino acids. The V segment lost 5 bases and the J segment 6 bases; nucleotides outside the gene matches: 5. CDR1 is SGHVS, CDR2 FNYEAQ, per germline. The CDR3 loop is CASSGTGGEAEAFF. DNA for the CDR3: TGTGCCAGCAGCGGGACAGGGGGAGAGGCTGAAGCTTTCTTT.

This clonotype showed up just a few times. This chain links TRBV19 with TRBJ2-2; D is possibly TRBD1 or TRBD2 (6 bases each). V gave up 6 bases and J gave up 10 bases, with 15 bases separating them. Per germline, CDR1 LNHDA and CDR2 SQIVND (reference sequence). The CDR3 totals 13 residues. DNA for the CDR3: TGTGCCAGTAGGGGCCGGGGGCGTTCGGAGCTGTTTTTT. It encodes CASRGRGRSELFF. Variable domain in full (rest from reference TRBV19 and TRBJ2-2): DGGITQSPKYLFRKEGQNVTLSCEQNLNHDAMYWYRQDPGQGLRLIYYSQIVNDFQKGDIAEGYSVSREKKESFPLTVTSAQKNPTAFYLCASRGRGRSELFFGEGSRLTVL.

This clonotype was counted only a few times. The chain recombines TRBV7-6 with TRBJ2-1; 7 bases map to TRBD2. The CDR3 is 11 residues long. J gave up 6 bases and V 8 bases, and 1 base lay outside the gene matches. Germline CDR1 is SGHVS and CDR2 is FNYEAQ. As DNA, the CDR3 is TGTGCCAGCGGCGGGGGCAATGAGCAGTTCTTC. It specifies CASGGGNEQFF.

The J gene is TRBJ1-1, the V gene TRBV2; no firm D call. CDR1 SNHLY and CDR2 FYNNEI come from the germline V gene. The V and J ends lost 9 bases and 1 base respectively, with 12 bases between them. The CDR3 length is 13 residues. CDR3 region: CASPGGRNTEAFF. The DNA for the CDR3 is TGTGCCAGTCCCGGCGGCAGGAACACTGAAGCTTTCTTT.

This clonotype occurred a few times. V gene TRBV29-1 combines with J gene TRBJ1-5; TRBD1 aligns across 8 bases. CDR3 size: 15 residues. J gave up 7 bases and V 6 bases, and 14 bases lay outside the gene matches. Germline values: CDR1 SQVTM, CDR2 ANQGSEA. The CDR3 DNA reads TGCAGCGTGCTTGCCCCGGGACAGGAGGGGCAGCCCCAGCATTTT. Translating gives CSVLAPGQEGQPQHF.

Regarding this clonotype: One end of the junction does not line up with germline, which may come from a read error. V usage is TRBV28 and J usage is TRBJ2-2, with D perhaps TRBD1 (5 bases). This CDR3 region has 14 residues. Germline-derived CDR1 and CDR2 are MDHEN and SYDVKM. CDR3 in amino acids: CVSSIDRNTGELFF. The CDR3 nucleotides read TGTGTCAGCAGCATAGACAGGAACACCGGGGAGCTGTTTTTT.

This chain uses TRBV3-1 with TRBJ2-1; D is possibly TRBD1 or TRBD2 (5 bases each). The CDR3 runs to 16 residues. CDR1 LGHDT and CDR2 YNNKEL come from the germline V gene (reference sequence). Trimming stripped 1 base from V and 1 base from J, with 11 bases between. The CDR3 nucleotides are TGTGCCAGCAGCCAAGCCGGGGCAGGGTCCTACAATGAGCAGTTCTTC. This gives the protein CASSQAGAGSYNEQFF.

The V call is TRBV11-2, the J call TRBJ2-2, with 7 bases matching TRBD1. The V gene's germline CDR1 is SGHAT and CDR2 FQNNGV. This CDR3 is built from 11 residues. The junction had 2 bases not matched to a gene; V was cut back by 9 bases and J by 7 bases. The CDR3 sequence is CASGDSGELFF. The CDR3 DNA is TGTGCCAGTGGGGACAGCGGGGAGCTGTTTTTT.

This clonotype occurred a few times. The J gene is TRBJ1-1, the V gene TRBV5-6, with 7 bases aligning to TRBD1. Germline V CDR1 and CDR2: SGHDT, YYEEEE. V was pared by 4 bases and J by 11 bases, with 8 bases of the junction left unmatched. There are 12 residues in the CDR3. CDR3 in amino acids: CASSGETGFAFF. CDR3 bases: TGTGCCAGCAGCGGGGAGACAGGGTTTGCTTTCTTT.

This chain uses TRBV7-9 with TRBJ2-1; TRBD1 matches at 7 bases. The germline V gene encodes CDR1 SEHNR and CDR2 FQNEAQ (reference sequence). The CDR3 is 14 amino acids. With 6 bases clipped from V and 7 bases from J, the junction kept 9 bases outside the gene matches. The CDR3 nucleotides are TGTGCCAGCAGGCCAACAGGGGAAGGAAATGAGCAGTTCTTC. Residues: CASRPTGEGNEQFF.

This chain connects TRBV4-1 to TRBJ2-7, with TRBD1 identical over 7 bases. The CDR3 has 14 residues. CDR1 and CDR2 from the germline V gene are MGHRA and YSYEKL. The J segment lost 6 bases and the V segment lost 0 bases, leaving 5 bases of the junction unmatched. CDR3 bases: TGCGCCAGCAGCCAAGATTTAGGGGGCGCCGAGCAGTACTTC. Protein: CASSQDLGGAEQYF.

This chain joins TRBV7-6 and TRBJ1-1; TRBD1 matches at 8 bases. The CDR3 sequence is 16 residues long. The V gene's germline CDR1 is SGHVS and CDR2 FNYEAQ. J was trimmed by 2 bases and V by 2 bases; bases with no gene match: 7. The chain's CDR3 is CASSLRTRGPNTEAFF. Written as DNA, the CDR3 is TGTGCCAGCAGCTTACGTACCAGGGGGCCTAACACTGAAGCTTTCTTT. Full variable domain (outside the CDR3, taken from reference TRBV7-6 and TRBJ1-1): GAGVSQSPRYKVTKRGQDVALRCDPISGHVSLYWYRQALGQGPEFLTYFNYEAQQDKSGLPNDRFSAERPEGSISTLTIQRTEQRDSAMYRCASSLRTRGPNTEAFFGQGTRLTVV.

Only one count was recorded for this clonotype. The V gene is TRBV5-1, the J gene TRBJ1-4; D call uncertain. In germline, CDR1 is SGHRS, CDR2 YFSETQ. The CDR3 runs to 15 residues. Trimming pared 0 bases from V and 0 bases from J, leaving 6 bases between. Written as DNA, the CDR3 is TGCGCCAGCAGCTTGGGGCAACCAACTAATGAAAAACTGTTTTTT. It is translated as CASSLGQPTNEKLFF.

This rearrangement joins TRBV27 to TRBJ2-7; tentative D call: TRBD2 (6 bases). The CDR3 loop spans 11 amino acids. Germline V gives CDR1 MNHEY, CDR2 SMNVEV (reference sequence). V lost 6 bases and J lost 6, with 9 bases in between. The CDR3 bases are TGTGCCAGCAGGCGGGGACTCGAGCAGTACGTC. This translates into CASRRGLEQYV.

This clonotype has ten or more counts. This rearrangement joins TRBV7-6 to TRBJ1-5; the match to TRBD1 covers 11 bases. The V segment lost 5 bases and the J segment 7 bases; nucleotides outside the gene matches: 4. Germline V gene lookup returns CDR1 SGHVS and CDR2 FNYEAQ. The CDR3 is 14 amino acids. The CDR3, as DNA: TGTGCCAGCAGCCAACGGACAGGGGGCCAGCCCCAGCATTTT. Protein sequence: CASSQRTGGQPQHF.

The V call is TRBV10-2, the J call TRBJ2-5; 8 bases align to TRBD2. J gave up 1 base and V 4 bases, and 14 bases lay outside the gene matches. The CDR3 is 18 residues long. Germline CDR1 reads WSHSY; CDR2 reads SAAADI. The CDR3 protein is CASSASPSGGTLQETQYF. DNA for the CDR3: TGCGCCAGCAGTGCGTCACCCAGCGGGGGAACCCTCCAAGAGACCCAGTACTTC.

This clonotype was found a few times. The V and J genes are TRBV6-2 or TRBV6-3 and TRBJ2-1; 10 bases agree with TRBD1. CDR3 size: 15 residues. After removal of 8 bases from V and 4 bases from J, the junction contained 8 bases not matched to a gene. Germline lookup yields CDR1 MNHEY and CDR2 SVGEGT. The CDR3: CASLTGTGEYNEQFF. CDR3 sequence (DNA): TGTGCCAGCCTTACCGGGACAGGGGAATACAATGAGCAGTTCTTC.

On this clonotype: Compared with germline, one end of the junction differs, possibly owing to a read error. The CDR3 DNA is TGTGCCAGCAGCCAAGGGGAAGTTGAAGCTTTCTTT. Amino acid sequence: CASSQGEVEAFF. This chain connects TRBV4-1 to TRBJ1-1; D may be TRBD1 (5 bases). The length of the CDR3 is 12 residues. The germline gives CDR1 MGHRA, CDR2 YSYEKL.

The chain carries TRBV7-6 and TRBJ2-2; TRBD2 matches at 8 bases. V lost 4 bases to trimming and J lost 6 bases; unmatched junction nucleotides: 10. Germline V gives CDR1 SGHVS, CDR2 FNYEAQ. This CDR3 is built from 16 residues. CDR3 sequence reads: CASSSTGTSRAGELFF. The CDR3 region has the DNA TGTGCCAGCAGCTCTACCGGGACTAGTCGGGCCGGGGAGCTGTTTTTT.

In this sample, this clonotype turned up a few times. CDR3 DNA sequence: TGTGCCAGCAGAAGAAGCGGGGGGGATTACGAGCAGTACGTC. Its protein is CASRRSGGDYEQYV. The chain couples TRBV27 to TRBJ2-7; 10 bases are shared with TRBD2. Germline V CDR1 and CDR2: MNHEY, SMNVEV (reference sequence). J gave up 4 bases and V 6 bases, and 6 bases lay outside the gene matches. CDR3 length: 14 amino acids.

The chain has TRBV7-1 and TRBJ2-5; possibly TRBD1 for D (6 bases). TRBV7-1 is an open reading frame, and its role is uncertain. The V gene lost 4 bases and the J gene lost 2 bases, with 11 bases spanning the gap. The CDR3 has 14 residues. CDR3 coding DNA: TGTGCCAGCAGCTATTGGGACAAACAAGAGACCCAGTACTTC. Its protein product is CASSYWDKQETQYF.

This clonotype was detected only a few times. The chain uses TRBV5-1 and TRBJ2-7; D tentatively fits TRBD1 or TRBD2 (5 bases each). V lost 3 bases and J 4 bases, leaving 17 bases between the germline ends. CDR3 length: 15 amino acids. From germline, CDR1 is SGHRS and CDR2 YFSETQ. In DNA, the CDR3 is TGCGCCAGCAGCTCCGGCTGGGACGATAGTTACGAGCAGTACGTC. Its protein is CASSSGWDDSYEQYV.